This T cell receptor beta chain was recovered during a study of blood T cell repertoires in COVID-19. Overall study context: Specimens from acute and convalescent COVID-19 originated in the United States, Italy and Spain.

Per the germline V gene, CDR1 is MDHEN and CDR2 is SYDVKM. This CDR3 region has 16 residues. V was clipped by 6 bases and J by 6 bases; unmatched bases: 12. TCRdb's table, derived via immunoSEQ multiplex PCR, lists solely in-frame clones and lacks some. The sample lists about 93,000 clones, approximately 86% occurring once. The clonotype originates from a woman of 80 years or more with acute or convalescent COVID-19. This sequence joins TRBV28 and TRBJ1-5, with 9 bases matching TRBD1. The sequencing sample was made of peripheral blood. The CDR3 bases are TGTGCCAGCAGCCCCGGGACAGGGCCCCCCATTCAGCCCCAGCATTTT. This translates into CASSPGTGPPIQPQHF.